The entry below describes one TCR beta chain. Its antigen is currently unknown. Looked up from germline, CDR1 is GTSNPN and CDR2 is SVGIG (reference sequence). The CDR3 has 12 amino acids. V was clipped by 7 bases and J by 8 bases, with 17 bases between them. These data come from a study of T cell responses to AZD1222 COVID-19 vaccine. Looking at the study overall: Second doses that came at about 4 or about 12 weeks were put together.

Study-level results: Once two AZD1222 doses were given, Spike-specific TCR breadth and depth went up.

Sequencing used immunoSEQ multiplex PCR; TCRdb keeps in-frame clones, though not all of them. The table lists more than 90,000 clones, about 90% of them singletons. Sequencing used peripheral blood, obtained on day 0 of AZD1222 vaccination. The chain joins TRBV30 to TRBJ1-2; weak D call: TRBD1 (6 bases). This TCR was sampled from an adult in good health. DNA of the CDR3: TGTGCCTCCGTAAGGTTGGGACAAGGCTACACCTTC. Its translation: CASVRLGQGYTF.